The rows below give T cell receptor beta chains drawn from one sample of a study of shared clonotypes between healthy human individuals. Produced via immunoSEQ multiplex PCR; TCRdb's table is partial and in-frame only. The profile shows roughly 2 million clones, nearly 97% of them singletons. The material sequenced was naive CD4+ T cells sorted from blood. Every receptor here comes from a man aged 18-30 years in good health. Each CDR3 is given with its conserved first and last residue.

>TRBJ1-5|TRBV28
CASSLRGGKVDQPQHF
>TRBJ2-7|TRBV5-5
CASSLDPPDAVRSYEQYF
>TRBJ1-2|TRBV30
CAWRGPGQFHGYTF
>TRBJ2-6|TRBV19
CASTTGLAGWGLGANVLTF
>TRBJ1-1|TRBV7-9
CATLQTSQGMNTEAFF
>TRBJ2-2|TRBV25-1
CASSGILGTGHTGELFF
>TRBJ2-7|TRBV10-2
CASSRPYYEQYF
>TRBJ1-2|TRBV5-4
CASSLDYRSATGYTF
>TRBJ1-4|TRBV18
CASSPRENEKLFF
>TRBJ2-7|TRBV5-3
CARSPRGYEQYF
>TRBJ1-4|TRBV7-9
CAVQGRENEKLFF
>TRBJ2-7|TRBV19
CASRRQGSYEQYF
>TRBJ2-4|TRBV7-2
CASSWVAGTKNIQYF
>TRBJ1-1|TRBV9
CASSPTDRAHTEAFF
>TRBJ2-7|TRBV7-6
CALTHGGSFHEQYF
>TRBJ2-3|TRBV5-4
CASSSPRGELDTQYF
>TRBJ2-3|TRBV18
CASSPPQATDTQYF
>TRBJ2-3|TRBV15
CATSREVAASTDTQYF
>TRBJ2-1|TRBV7-6
CASSGGWEQFF
>TRBJ2-6|TRBV11-3
CASSAGTSGANVLTF
>TRBJ1-1|TRBV5-1
CASSLDTGGIMNTEAFF
>TRBJ2-2|TRBV30
CAWASTANTGELFF
>TRBJ2-5|TRBV5-1
CASSTTGDSWETQYF
>TRBJ2-3|TRBV19
CASSRSGTYRDTQYF
>TRBJ2-7|TRBV7-9
CASSPGPFTDSYEQYF
>TRBJ2-7|TRBV7-2
CASSPGGTSYEQYF
>TRBJ1-5|TRBV19
CASSVLNSGTVHYSNQPQHF
>TRBJ1-2|TRBV7-2
CASSLARGSGNYGYTF
>TRBJ1-2|TRBV5-4
CASSQALALNYGYTF
>TRBJ2-7|TRBV10-3
CAISESVVSYEQYF
>TRBJ1-5|TRBV4-1
CASSQDRAGYQPQHF
>TRBJ2-5|TRBV10-3
CAISESPGGETQYF
>TRBJ1-2|TRBV6-1
CASSEQGDYGYTF
>TRBJ2-3|TRBV28
CASSSQALQGADTQYF
>TRBJ1-2|TRBV6-1
CASSEVYFGGYTF
>TRBJ1-5|TRBV5-6
CASSRGGSNQPQHF
>TRBJ2-3|TRBV19
CASSILATDTQYF
>TRBJ1-5|TRBV4-1
CASSEEGGAVNQPQHF
>TRBJ1-1|TRBV9
CASSVGGRVRNTEAFF
>TRBJ1-3|TRBV18
CASSPPGQGRGGNTIYF
>TRBJ2-7|TRBV11-1
CASSLRDTLYEQYF
>TRBJ2-7|TRBV18
CASSPGAAGGHEQYF
>TRBJ1-2|TRBV7-6
CASSKDRNYGYTF
>TRBJ1-3|TRBV28
CASSLPGGEGNTIYF
>TRBJ2-7|TRBV7-2
CASSRLGGEQYF
>TRBJ2-7|TRBV5-1
CASSEGHFYEQYF
>TRBJ2-1|TRBV7-2
CASSRTSGVYNEQFF
>TRBJ2-7|TRBV6-5
CASSYVGTSSYEQYF
>TRBJ2-5|TRBV7-9
CASSLVRWYQETQYF
>TRBJ2-5|TRBV6-1
CASRDRGKETQYF